This TCR beta chain derives from a study of Graves' ophthalmopathy and Graves' hyperthyroidism. RNA served as the template for amplifying TCR beta CDR3 regions. HTBI primers primed a first-round RT-PCR, and a second-round multiplex PCR followed. TCRdb re-derived calls from the multiplex PCR reads in MiXCR, one entry per CDR3 protein. The sample lists about 390,000 distinct CDR3 sequences, 15% to 19% occurring once. CDR1 LGHNA and CDR2 YNFKEQ come from the germline V gene. Trimming removed 5 bases from V and 4 bases from J, with 12 bases in between. This CDR3 is built from 13 residues. The diagnosis combined clinical symptoms, thyroxine, TRAb, thyroid ultrasound and orbital computed tomography scans. This clonotype was observed a few times.

The rearrangement links TRBV4-2 to TRBJ2-7; D perhaps matches TRBD2 (5 bases). The sample comprised peripheral blood. This sequence was found in a woman younger than 30 with stable Graves' hyperthyroidism. The CDR3 region has the DNA TGTGCCAGCAGCGCGGGCAGAGATTACGAGCAGTACTTC. Protein sequence: CASSAGRDYEQYF.